The 21 T cell receptor beta chains below were found in one sample sequenced in a study of T cells in Graves' hyperthyroidism and ophthalmopathy. Regions amplified from RNA transcripts were the TCR beta CDR3 regions. Initially, a first-round RT-PCR of the TCR CDR3 employed the HTBI primer set. MiXCR, run by TCRdb on the multiplex PCR reads, gives a single entry per CDR3 protein. In the table there are approximately 700,000 distinct CDR3 sequences, approximately 16% of which are singletons. The material sequenced was blood. The receptors derive from a man aged 18 to 29 with Graves' hyperthyroidism.

The rearrangement links TRBV20-1 to TRBJ2-7; D is ambiguous. This CDR3 has 13 amino acids. Germline CDR1 is DFQATT and CDR2 is SNEGSKA (reference sequence). V dropped 2 bases and J dropped 1 base, with 9 bases sitting between them. The CDR3 is CSARSPRSYEQYF. The CDR3 bases are TGCAGTGCTAGATCCCCCAGATCCTACGAGCAGTACTTC.

In this sample, this clonotype turned up many times. The V and J genes are TRBV28 and TRBJ2-5; TRBD2 agrees at 11 bases. The CDR3 contains 16 residues. Germline-derived CDR1 and CDR2 are MDHEN and SYDVKM. The V gene end was trimmed by 5 bases and the J gene end by 4 bases; junction bases not matched to a gene: 9. In DNA form, the CDR3 reads TGTGCCAGCAGTCCTACTAGCGGGAGAGATGGAGAGACCCAGTACTTC. The encoded protein is CASSPTSGRDGETQYF.

The chain links TRBV11-1 to TRBJ2-7; TRBD2 matches at 10 bases. After removal of 5 bases from V and 1 base from J, the junction contained 5 bases not matched to a gene. CDR1 is SGHAT, CDR2 FQDESV, per germline (reference sequence). This CDR3 has 15 residues. CDR3 sequence: CASSATSGKSYEQYF. In DNA form, the CDR3 reads TGTGCCAGCAGCGCAACTAGCGGGAAATCCTACGAGCAGTACTTC.

This clonotype was counted at least ten times. The chain joins TRBV20-1 to TRBJ2-7, with D perhaps TRBD1 (6 bases). The CDR3 runs to 11 residues. The germline V and J ends were trimmed by 8 bases and 3 bases, with 11 bases remaining between them. The germline CDR1 and CDR2 sequences are DFQATT and SNEGSKA (reference sequence). The chain's CDR3 is CSKGHGYEQYF. The CDR3 DNA is TGCAGTAAGGGACACGGCTACGAGCAGTACTTC.

This clonotype was found many times. This chain uses TRBV6-1 with TRBJ2-7; D not resolved. Per germline, CDR1 MNHNS and CDR2 SASEGT. Trimming stripped 2 bases from V and 3 bases from J, with 8 bases between. The CDR3 covers 13 residues. The CDR3 region is CASSERVLYEQYF. The CDR3, as DNA: TGTGCCAGCAGTGAACGTGTCCTCTACGAGCAGTACTTC.

This clonotype appeared a few times. The chain joins TRBV7-8 to TRBJ2-7; 12 nucleotides line up with TRBD2. J was trimmed by 4 bases and V by 4 bases; bases with no gene match: 8. The CDR3 is 16 amino acids. In germline, CDR1 is SGHVS, CDR2 FQNEAQ. The CDR3 sequence: CASSSSLAGGLYEQYF. For the CDR3, the DNA is TGTGCCAGCAGCTCTTCACTAGCGGGAGGTTTGTACGAGCAGTACTTC.

The genes are TRBV30 and TRBJ1-5; D not certain. Trimming took 2 bases from V and 7 from J, leaving 24 bases between them. This CDR3 spans 17 amino acids. Germline V gene data show CDR1 as GTSNPN and CDR2 as SVGIG (reference sequence). Here the CDR3 DNA reads TGTGCCTGGAGTCCCCCTATTAGGCGGGGAGCATCCCAGCCCCAGCATTTT. It translates to CAWSPPIRRGASQPQHF.

This clonotype was seen at least ten times. The chain carries TRBV7-9 and TRBJ2-1, with a possible D match to TRBD2 (5 bases). V shed 0 bases and J shed 5 bases, with 14 bases lying between them. The germline gives CDR1 SEHNR, CDR2 FQNEAQ (reference sequence). The CDR3 contains 16 residues. CDR3 sequence (DNA): TGTGCCAGCAGCTTAGCGTGGACGGGAATCAACAATGAGCAGTTCTTC. Residues: CASSLAWTGINNEQFF.

This clonotype was found a few times. A read error is likely, as this CDR3 ends without the conserved phenylalanine or tryptophan. V is TRBV5-5 and J is TRBJ1-1; D might be TRBD1 (5 bases). V was clipped by 4 bases and J by 6 bases, with 10 bases between them. The germline V gene encodes CDR1 SGHKS and CDR2 YYEKEE (reference sequence). There are 12 residues in the CDR3. In DNA form, the CDR3 reads TGTGCCAGCAGCCCGTCGACAGCTGAAGCTTTCCTT. Amino acid sequence: CASSPSTAEAFL.

The V and J genes are TRBV5-1 and TRBJ2-2, with a possible D match to TRBD1 (6 bases). There are 14 residues in the CDR3. Looked up from germline, CDR1 is SGHRS and CDR2 is YFSETQ. V dropped 3 bases and J dropped 6 bases, with 12 bases sitting between them. DNA for the CDR3: TGCGCCAGCAGCTCGCGGACAGCCGCCGGGGAGCTGTTTTTT. Translating it yields CASSSRTAAGELFF.

This clonotype was recorded once. The rearrangement links TRBV6-5 to TRBJ1-4, with D maybe TRBD1 (5 bases). V shed 2 bases and J shed 5 bases, with 12 bases lying between them. The CDR3 sequence is 15 residues long. CDR1 is MNHEY, CDR2 SVGAGI, per germline. In nucleotides, the CDR3 is TGTGCCAGCAGTTACGGCTGGGGCGGGAATGAAAAACTGTTTTTT. This codes for CASSYGWGGNEKLFF.

Points on this clonotype: With a much larger clone just one base away, this may be a read error. The chain is built from TRBV30 and TRBJ1-1; TRBD1 matches 7 bases. The CDR3 covers 13 residues. Germline V gene data show CDR1 as GTSNPN and CDR2 as SVGIG (reference sequence). Here the CDR3 DNA reads TGTGCCTGGCGGACAGGATTTTACACTGAAGCTTACTTT. Its translation: CAWRTGFYTEAYF.

This chain links TRBV20-1 with TRBJ1-6; D is unclear. This CDR3 spans 12 amino acids. Trimming took off 2 bases at V and 12 bases at J, with 11 bases between the two ends. Germline V CDR1 and CDR2: DFQATT, SNEGSKA (reference sequence). This CDR3 is CSARTAVEPLHF. The CDR3 DNA reads as TGCAGTGCTAGAACAGCGGTTGAACCCCTCCACTTT.

CDR3 region: CASSSPGLNTEAFF. The CDR3 bases are TGTGCCAGCAGTTCACCGGGACTCAACACTGAAGCTTTCTTT. This sequence joins TRBV28 and TRBJ1-1, with a possible D match to TRBD1 (5 bases). Trimming took 4 bases from V and 2 from J, leaving 11 bases between them. The CDR3 spans 14 residues. The germline V gene has CDR1 MDHEN and CDR2 SYDVKM.

V gene TRBV6-1 combines with J gene TRBJ2-5, with D perhaps matching TRBD1 (6 bases). The CDR3 contains 14 residues. The V and J ends lost 6 bases and 1 base respectively, with 12 bases between them. Per the germline V gene, CDR1 is MNHNS and CDR2 is SASEGT. The CDR3 DNA reads as TGTGCCAGCAGGTTACAGGGATTCCAAGAGACCCAGTACTTC. Translating gives CASRLQGFQETQYF.

This clonotype was found a few times. This chain uses TRBV27 with TRBJ1-4; TRBD1 matches 8 bases. CDR1 and CDR2 from the germline V gene are MNHEY and SMNVEV (reference sequence). The CDR3 length is 14 residues. V trimming: 5 bases; J trimming: 11 bases; junction bases outside the gene matches: 10. The CDR3 loop is CASSPGTGGSKLFF. The CDR3, as DNA: TGTGCCAGCAGTCCTGGGACAGGAGGGTCTAAACTGTTTTTT.

This rearrangement joins TRBV10-3 to TRBJ2-5; possibly TRBD1 for D (5 bases). Between the trimmed V and J ends, which lost 3 bases and 4 bases, there was a span of 6 bases. Germline CDR1 ENHRY, CDR2 SYGVKD. The CDR3 is 12 residues long. The CDR3 is CAISERGETQYF. Here the CDR3 DNA reads TGTGCCATCAGTGAAAGGGGAGAGACCCAGTACTTC.

This clonotype was seen a few times. This chain links TRBV30 with TRBJ2-2; 9 bases agree with TRBD2. The CDR3 is 15 amino acids. The ends lost 0 bases at V and 5 bases at J; junction bases unmatched: 4. Germline values: CDR1 GTSNPN, CDR2 SVGIG (reference sequence). This chain's CDR3 is CAWSVLSGSTGELFF. In DNA form, the CDR3 reads TGTGCCTGGAGTGTACTTAGCGGGAGTACCGGGGAGCTGTTTTTT. Full variable domain (missing parts from reference TRBV30 and TRBJ2-2): SQTIHQWPATLVQPVGSPLSLECTVEGTSNPNLYWYRQAAGRGLQLLFYSVGIGQISSEVPQNLSASRPQDRQFILSSKKLLLSDSGFYLCAWSVLSGSTGELFFGEGSRLTVL.

This clonotype was counted only a few times. The gene calls are TRBV28 and TRBJ2-7; weak D call: TRBD2 (5 bases). The ends were cut back, 3 bases at V and 2 bases at J, with 11 bases in the middle. Germline V gives CDR1 MDHEN, CDR2 SYDVKM. This CDR3 has 14 residues. CDR3 region: CASSFGGWPYEQYF. CDR3 DNA sequence: TGTGCCAGCAGTTTTGGAGGTTGGCCCTACGAGCAGTACTTC.

In regard to this clonotype: Just one base apart from a much larger clone, this may be a read error. The chain carries TRBV29-1 and TRBJ2-7, with D perhaps TRBD1 (6 bases). The V end was cut by 4 bases, the J end by 5 bases, with 15 bases between. The germline gives CDR1 SQVTM, CDR2 ANQGSEA. This CDR3 region has 13 residues. This chain's CDR3 is CSVGRDNGNEQYF. For the CDR3, the DNA is TGCAGCGTTGGACGGGACAATGGGAACGAGCAGTACTTC.

The chain uses TRBV7-2 and TRBJ2-1; D not certain. The V end was cut by 4 bases, the J end by 0 bases, with 13 bases between. Germline V gives CDR1 SGHTA, CDR2 FQGNSA. The CDR3 runs 16 residues. As DNA, the CDR3 is TGTGCCAGCAGCTCCTTCCCACGAGGCTCCTACAATGAGCAGTTCTTC. Amino acids: CASSSFPRGSYNEQFF.